The text below deals with one TCR beta chain. What it binds is not known. The assay was immunoSEQ multiplex PCR, and TCRdb's table has in-frame clones only and misses some. The profile shows under 13,000 clones, about 81% of them singletons. CD4+ T cells from unexposed donors were obtained before the COVID-19 pandemic (2011-2018). Isolation of CD4+ T cells took place after less than 13 days in culture. Testing used SARS-CoV-2 S/N and four cold-coronavirus spikes on unexposed-donor CD4+ T cells, cells permitting. This record belongs to a study of CD4 T cells in relation to SARS-CoV-2 and coronaviruses. Per germline, CDR1 MNHEY and CDR2 SMNVEV (reference sequence). This CDR3 comprises 14 residues. Trimming took off 6 bases at V and 2 bases at J, with 13 bases between the two ends.

The TCR comes from a human donor in good health. The V call is TRBV27, the J call TRBJ1-1; no clear D. Sequencing input: CD4+ T cells from PBMCs, cultured in vitro. CDR3 region: CASRLVRGNTEAFF. The CDR3 DNA reads TGTGCCAGCAGGTTGGTACGGGGTAACACTGAAGCTTTCTTT.